This section outlines one T cell receptor beta chain sequence together with its context. Measured with immunoSEQ multiplex PCR; TCRdb has only the in-frame clones, and not every one. The table includes tens of thousands of clones, approximately 80% detected once. The sample originates from a study of PD-1 blockade in classical Hodgkin lymphoma. The CDR3 runs 12 residues. Looked up from germline, CDR1 is KGHSH and CDR2 is LQKENI. V dropped 1 base and J dropped 6 bases, with 5 bases sitting between them. Time point in this sample: cycle 4 day 1 (C4D1), after five to seven weeks of nivolumab. There was relapse after autologous stem cell transplantation in every patient, and there was variation in brentuximab vedotin exposure.

The material was peripheral blood mononuclear cells (PBMCs), obtained before the fourth cycle of nivolumab. The origin of this receptor is a human donor with classical Hodgkin lymphoma. The rearrangement joins TRBV18 to TRBJ2-3; D not resolved. CDR3 sequence (DNA): TGTGCCAGCTCACCACTATCGGATACGCAGTATTTT. Its protein is CASSPLSDTQYF.